Presented here are 23 T cell receptor beta chains from one specimen sequenced in a study of T-cell reconstitution after alpha-beta-depleted transplantation in children. Molecular barcoding with unique molecular identifiers was used for the TCRbeta library. One entry per CDR3 protein results from TCRdb running MiXCR on the PCR reads. The sample shows hundreds of thousands of distinct CDR3 sequences, 15% to 20% of them seen only once. This sample comprised PBMCs from the stem cell graft donor, obtained from the stem cell graft. The origin of the receptors is a human donor who donated a stem cell graft to a child with acute lymphoblastic leukemia.

The CDR3 loop reads CASTNPVPYEQYF. The CDR3 DNA sequence: TGTGCCAGCACCAATCCGGTTCCCTACGAGCAGTACTTC. J is TRBJ2-7 and V is TRBV6-5; D call uncertain. The CDR3 length is 13 residues. Germline lookup yields CDR1 MNHEY and CDR2 SVGAGI. V lost 7 bases and J lost 2, with 12 bases in between.

The V gene is TRBV20-1, the J gene TRBJ1-5; D is unclear. V was pared by 3 bases and J by 3 bases, with 12 bases between. The CDR3 is 14 residues long. Germline V gene lookup returns CDR1 DFQATT and CDR2 SNEGSKA (reference sequence). The CDR3 protein is CSASLRRVNQPQHF. Written as DNA, the CDR3 is TGCAGTGCTAGCCTAAGACGGGTCAATCAGCCCCAGCATTTT.

This clonotype was detected a few times. The chain combines TRBV9 with TRBJ2-1; TRBD2 matches at 7 bases. There are 20 residues in the CDR3. With 4 bases clipped from V and 0 bases from J, the junction kept 19 bases outside the gene matches. The germline V gene encodes CDR1 SGDLS and CDR2 YYNGEE. CDR3 in amino acids: CASSPYWGMEGLSSYNEQFF. The CDR3 coding sequence is TGTGCCAGCAGCCCATACTGGGGGATGGAGGGACTAAGCTCCTACAATGAGCAGTTCTTC.

The chain has TRBV5-1 and TRBJ1-1, with D possibly matching TRBD1 (5 bases). The CDR3 extends over 14 amino acids. The germline CDR1 and CDR2 sequences are SGHRS and YFSETQ. Trimming left V 3 bases short and J 0 bases short, with 9 bases between. CDR3: CASSWGGVNTEAFF. Written as DNA, the CDR3 is TGCGCCAGCAGCTGGGGGGGGGTGAACACTGAAGCTTTCTTT.

J is TRBJ1-2 and V is TRBV12-3 or TRBV12-4, with 8 bases lining up with TRBD1. The V and J ends lost 4 bases and 6 bases, in that order; junction bases with no gene match: 4. The CDR3 contains 13 residues. The CDR3 region is CASSSQGVNGYTF. The CDR3 DNA is TGTGCCAGCAGTTCACAGGGGGTGAATGGCTACACCTTC.

In this sample, this clonotype turned up a few times. The chain carries TRBV7-8 and TRBJ1-4; 12 bases agree with TRBD1. From germline, CDR1 is SGHVS and CDR2 FQNEAQ. There are 17 residues in the CDR3. The ends lost 4 bases at V and 2 bases at J; junction bases unmatched: 5. This CDR3 reads CASSSSGQGATNEKLFF. The CDR3 DNA reads as TGTGCCAGCAGCTCTTCGGGACAGGGGGCTACTAATGAAAAACTGTTTTTT. Based on the CDR3 plus reference TRBV7-8 and TRBJ1-4, the full variable domain is GAGVSQSPRYKVAKRGQDVALRCDPISGHVSLFWYQQALGQGPEFLTYFQNEAQLDKSGLPSDRFFAERPEGSVSTLKIQRTQQEDSAVYLCASSSSGQGATNEKLFFGSGTQLSVL.

This clonotype was found a few times. This sequence joins TRBV4-1 and TRBJ2-1; TRBD1 might be the D (5 bases). CDR3 length: 13 amino acids. Germline loops: CDR1 MGHRA, CDR2 YSYEKL. Trimming left V 6 bases short and J 8 bases short, with 14 bases between. The CDR3 region is CASSLSWGHEQFF. DNA of the CDR3: TGCGCCAGCAGTTTAAGCTGGGGCCATGAGCAGTTCTTC.

V usage is TRBV3-1 and J usage is TRBJ2-7; 12 nucleotides align to TRBD2. This CDR3 region has 17 residues. Germline loops: CDR1 LGHDT, CDR2 YNNKEL (reference sequence). V was clipped by 3 bases and J by 0 bases; unmatched bases: 6. The CDR3 here is CASSQSRTSGNSYEQYF. The CDR3 region has the DNA TGTGCCAGCAGCCAGAGCCGGACTAGCGGGAACTCCTACGAGCAGTACTTC.

This clonotype was seen only a few times. The J gene is TRBJ2-1, the V gene TRBV7-2; 7 nucleotides line up with TRBD2. The CDR3 has 14 amino acids. J lost 3 bases, V lost 5 bases, and 4 bases had no gene match. Germline assignment: CDR1 SGHTA and CDR2 FQGNSA. The CDR3 reads CASSTREYYNEQFF. In DNA, the CDR3 is TGTGCCAGCAGCACGCGGGAGTACTACAATGAGCAGTTCTTC.

This chain uses TRBV7-3 with TRBJ2-1, with TRBD2 matching over 8 bases. CDR1 and CDR2 from the germline V gene are SGHTA and FQGTGA. The CDR3 spans 15 residues. The V and J ends lost 1 base and 9 bases, in that order; junction bases with no gene match: 8. The CDR3 sequence is CASSLNSGSVGEQFF. DNA for the CDR3: TGTGCCAGCAGCTTAAACAGCGGGAGCGTAGGTGAGCAGTTCTTC.

This clonotype was seen a few times. The V and J genes are TRBV5-1 and TRBJ1-2; weak D call: TRBD1 (5 bases). CDR3 length: 15 amino acids. The germline V gene encodes CDR1 SGHRS and CDR2 YFSETQ. Trimming left V 0 bases short and J 2 bases short, with 11 bases between. The CDR3 is CASSLVIGGNYGYTF. In DNA, the CDR3 is TGCGCCAGCAGCTTGGTTATCGGGGGAAACTATGGCTACACCTTC.

This rearrangement joins TRBV5-1 to TRBJ2-7; D perhaps matches TRBD2 (5 bases). Germline V gene sequence: CDR1 SGHRS, CDR2 YFSETQ. The CDR3 covers 15 residues. Trimming shortened V by 4 bases and J by 1 base, and 15 bases separated the two germline ends. The CDR3: CASSLRGAPSYEQYF. The DNA for the CDR3 is TGCGCCAGCAGCCTCCGGGGAGCCCCATCCTACGAGCAGTACTTC.

This clonotype has just a few counts. This chain links TRBV12-3 or TRBV12-4 with TRBJ1-2; weak D call: TRBD1 (5 bases). The V gene lost 2 bases and the J gene lost 7 bases, with 11 bases spanning the gap. The CDR3 spans 13 residues. The CDR3 here is CASSLLLGGGYTF. The DNA of the CDR3 is TGTGCCAGCAGTTTACTTCTGGGGGGTGGCTACACCTTC.

V gene TRBV19 combines with J gene TRBJ2-3; the match to TRBD2 covers 11 bases. This CDR3 spans 16 amino acids. CDR1 and CDR2 from the germline V gene are LNHDA and SQIVND (reference sequence). With V trimmed by 5 bases and J by 1 base, 5 bases remained unmatched. CDR3 coding DNA: TGTGCCAGTAGTCCTCCGGGACTAGCGGGCACAGATACGCAGTATTTT. The encoded protein is CASSPPGLAGTDTQYF.

The chain joins TRBV9 to TRBJ1-1; TRBD1 might be the D (5 bases). CDR3 length: 16 residues. Between the trimmed V and J ends, which lost 2 bases and 4 bases, there was a span of 18 bases. From germline, CDR1 is SGDLS and CDR2 YYNGEE. The CDR3 coding sequence is TGTGCCAGCAGCGTCCAAGGACTCCAGGGAGGCACTGAAGCTTTCTTT. Amino acids: CASSVQGLQGGTEAFF. Supplemented by reference TRBV9 and TRBJ1-1, the full variable domain reads DSGVTQTPKHLITATGQRVTLRCSPRSGDLSVYWYQQSLDQGLQFLIQYYNGEERAKGNILERFSAQQFPDLHSELNLSSLELGDSALYFCASSVQGLQGGTEAFFGQGTRLTVV.

This clonotype has ten or more counts. The J gene is TRBJ2-1, the V gene TRBV5-1; 7 bases map to TRBD1. V lost 0 bases to trimming and J lost 7 bases; unmatched junction nucleotides: 1. CDR1 is SGHRS and CDR2 is YFSETQ in the germline V gene. The CDR3 length is 13 residues. CDR3 loop: CASSLDRGNEQFF. In DNA form, the CDR3 reads TGCGCCAGCAGCTTGGACAGGGGAAATGAGCAGTTCTTC.

The chain couples TRBV7-9 to TRBJ2-4; D is uncertain. Germline CDR1 SEHNR, CDR2 FQNEAQ (reference sequence). The CDR3 is made up of 14 amino acids. V lost 2 bases and J 2 bases, leaving 7 bases between the germline ends. CDR3: CASSLLGSKNIQYF. CDR3 DNA: TGTGCCAGCAGCTTACTTGGTTCCAAAAACATTCAGTACTTC. Full variable domain (missing parts from reference TRBV7-9 and TRBJ2-4): DTGVSQNPRHKITKRGQNVTFRCDPISEHNRLYWYRQTLGQGPEFLTYFQNEAQLEKSRLLSDRFSAERPKGSFSTLEIQRTEQGDSAMYLCASSLLGSKNIQYFGAGTRLSVL.

The chain couples TRBV19 to TRBJ1-6, with TRBD1 as a possible D gene (6 bases). Germline CDR1 reads LNHDA; CDR2 reads SQIVND (reference sequence). The CDR3 is made up of 16 amino acids. Trimming pared 5 bases from V and 7 bases from J, leaving 18 bases between. CDR3 nucleotide sequence: TGTGCCAGTAGTCCGGGGCCCGGACAGCGAAATTCACCCCTCCACTTT. As protein: CASSPGPGQRNSPLHF.

This clonotype has just a few counts. This chain uses TRBV10-2 with TRBJ1-6; D is unclear. In germline, CDR1 is WSHSY, CDR2 SAAADI. This CDR3 comprises 13 residues. Trimming shortened V by 4 bases and J by 7 bases, and 8 bases separated the two germline ends. CDR3 sequence (DNA): TGCGCCAGCAGTGGGTCGGCCAATTCACCCCTCCACTTT. It encodes CASSGSANSPLHF.

This clonotype was seen just once. The chain combines TRBV20-1 with TRBJ2-1; a possible D gene is TRBD2 (6 bases). The germline CDR1 and CDR2 sequences are DFQATT and SNEGSKA (reference sequence). The V and J ends lost 0 bases and 4 bases respectively, with 13 bases between them. The CDR3 has 15 residues. The CDR3 nucleotides are TGCAGTGCTAGAGATGGCGGGAAGGGGTACAATGAGCAGTTCTTC. It yields the protein CSARDGGKGYNEQFF.

The chain couples TRBV6-5 to TRBJ1-4; 7 positions agree with TRBD1. With V trimmed by 0 bases and J by 6 bases, 13 bases remained unmatched. CDR1 and CDR2 from the germline V gene are MNHEY and SVGAGI. The CDR3 covers 18 residues. CDR3 sequence reads: CASSYSGGPRIVDEKLFF. Written as DNA, the CDR3 is TGTGCCAGCAGTTACTCAGGGGGCCCCAGGATAGTGGATGAAAAACTGTTTTTT.

In this sample, this clonotype turned up a few times. This sequence joins TRBV18 and TRBJ2-2; TRBD1 matches at 7 bases. There are 15 residues in the CDR3. From germline, CDR1 is KGHSH and CDR2 LQKENI. With V trimmed by 6 bases and J by 4 bases, 8 bases remained unmatched. This chain's CDR3 is CASSFGQAATGELFF. DNA of the CDR3: TGTGCCAGCTCCTTCGGACAGGCGGCCACCGGGGAGCTGTTTTTT. The full variable domain, its missing parts supplied by reference TRBV18 and TRBJ2-2, is NAGVMQNPRHLVRRRGQEARLRCSPMKGHSHVYWYRQLPEEGLKFMVYLQKENIIDESGMPKERFSAEFPKEGPSILRIQQVVRGDSAAYFCASSFGQAATGELFFGEGSRLTVL.

This clonotype has only a few counts. The CDR3 nucleotides are TGTGCCAGCAGCCCACAGGGGGCGTATGAGCAGTTCTTC. This gives the protein CASSPQGAYEQFF. The chain employs TRBV7-8 and TRBJ2-1; TRBD1 aligns across 9 bases. V lost 5 bases, J lost 8 bases, and 4 bases stayed unmatched. This CDR3 spans 13 amino acids. Germline V lookup: CDR1 SGHVS, CDR2 FQNEAQ.